This T cell receptor beta chain stems from a study of TIL therapy for anti-PD-1-resistant metastatic lung cancer. The libraries were made with immunoSEQ v3. Sequencing used immunoSEQ multiplex PCR; TCRdb keeps in-frame clones, though not all of them. The repertoire consists of roughly 6,000 clones, with roughly 60% occurring once and the leading ten covering more than 5%. In this sample, this clone turned up a few times. Trimming left V 1 base short and J 5 bases short, with 14 bases between. Per the germline V gene, CDR1 is SGHVS and CDR2 is FQNEAQ. The CDR3 is made up of 15 amino acids. Time point indicated: pre-treatment sample, taken before nivolumab and TIL therapy. The tumor samples were excised metastases, mostly pleural nodules or supraclavicular lymph nodes.

The rearrangement links TRBV7-8 to TRBJ2-5, with a possible D match to TRBD2 (6 bases). This sequence was found in a person aged 25 to 85 with non-small cell lung cancer. The sample in question was tumor tissue, obtained at baseline. The CDR3 sequence is CASSLGLSRGETQYF. CDR3 DNA sequence: TGTGCCAGCAGCTTAGGATTGTCCCGGGGGGAGACCCAGTACTTC.